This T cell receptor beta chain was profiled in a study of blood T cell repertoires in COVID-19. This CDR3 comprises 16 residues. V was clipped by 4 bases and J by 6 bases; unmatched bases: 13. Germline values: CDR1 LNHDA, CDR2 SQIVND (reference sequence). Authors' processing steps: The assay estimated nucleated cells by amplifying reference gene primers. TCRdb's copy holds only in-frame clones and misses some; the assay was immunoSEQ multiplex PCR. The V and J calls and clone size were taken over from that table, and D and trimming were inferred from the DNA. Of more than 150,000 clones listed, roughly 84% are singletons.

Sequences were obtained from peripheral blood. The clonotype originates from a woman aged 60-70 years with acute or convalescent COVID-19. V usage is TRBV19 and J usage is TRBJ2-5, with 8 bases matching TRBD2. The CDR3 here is CASSTKALGGAKTQYF. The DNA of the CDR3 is TGTGCCAGTAGTACAAAGGCTCTCGGGGGGGCAAAGACCCAGTACTTC.